Listed below are T cell receptor beta chains from one sample, sequenced in a study of CD8 T cells in Susac syndrome. MiXCR, applied by TCRdb to the immunoSEQ multiplex PCR reads, yields one record per CDR3 protein. The table has 120,000 to 150,000 distinct CDR3 sequences, roughly 95% seen once. Sequencing was carried out using CD4+ T cells from PBMCs. These receptors all stem from a human donor in good health. The CDR3 runs from the conserved cysteine through the conserved F or W. Each record gives: CDR3 DNA, CDR3 protein, clone size, D gene, J gene, V gene. D genes are given only for firm matches. Not all rows give a size; the values are once, few, many and, for expanded clones, a class.

DNA: TGTGCCAGTGCCAAGGTGGCGGGATCTGAGCAGTTCTTC
CDR3: CASAKVAGSEQFF
size: NA
D: NA
J: TRBJ2-1
V: TRBV7-9

DNA: TGTGCCAGCAGTCTCCTGACTAGCACAGATACGCAGTATTTT
CDR3: CASSLLTSTDTQYF
size: NA
D: NA
J: TRBJ2-3
V: TRBV6-5

DNA: TGTGCCAGCAGCGTAGCTACGGGTGCCACTGAAGCTTTCTTT
CDR3: CASSVATGATEAFF
size: NA
D: NA
J: TRBJ1-1
V: TRBV9

DNA: TGCAGTATTAAACGAGCAGTGGGGCACGAGCAGTACTTC
CDR3: CSIKRAVGHEQYF
size: once
D: NA
J: TRBJ2-7
V: TRBV20-1

DNA: TGTGCCAGCAGCCAAGATGGTAGGGGCACTGAAGCTTTCTTT
CDR3: CASSQDGRGTEAFF
size: NA
D: NA
J: TRBJ1-1
V: TRBV3-1

DNA: TGTGCCAGCAGCCAAGGACTCCATGAAAAACTGTTTTTT
CDR3: CASSQGLHEKLFF
size: once
D: NA
J: TRBJ1-4
V: TRBV3-1

DNA: TGTGCCAGCAGTGAATTCAGGACAGGACGATACGAGCAGTACTTC
CDR3: CASSEFRTGRYEQYF
size: NA
D: TRBD1
J: TRBJ2-7
V: TRBV25-1

DNA: TGTGCCAGCAGCGTAGACCCTCGGTCCTACAATGAGCAGTTCTTC
CDR3: CASSVDPRSYNEQFF
size: NA
D: NA
J: TRBJ2-1
V: TRBV9

DNA: TGCGCCAGCAGTGGAGGGGACAGGGGAGACACTGAAGCTTTCTTT
CDR3: CASSGGDRGDTEAFF
size: NA
D: TRBD1
J: TRBJ1-1
V: TRBV5-1

DNA: TGCAGTGCTCTCCGACTAGCGGGGGAGACCCAGTACTTC
CDR3: CSALRLAGETQYF
size: NA
D: TRBD2
J: TRBJ2-5
V: TRBV20-1

DNA: TGTGCCAGCAGTTTTATAGAATACAATGAGCAGTTCTTC
CDR3: CASSFIEYNEQFF
size: NA
D: NA
J: TRBJ2-1
V: TRBV27

DNA: TGCAGTGCTAGGGACAGGGGGGATCAGCCCCAGCATTTT
CDR3: CSARDRGDQPQHF
size: NA
D: TRBD1
J: TRBJ1-5
V: TRBV20-1

DNA: TGTGCCAGTAGTCCCCGACTGGATGAGCAGTTCTTC
CDR3: CASSPRLDEQFF
size: NA
D: NA
J: TRBJ2-1
V: TRBV19

DNA: TGCAGCGCTCCGGGCCCCAGTTTTTATGGCTACACCTTC
CDR3: CSAPGPSFYGYTF
size: NA
D: NA
J: TRBJ1-2
V: TRBV29-1

DNA: TGTGCCAGCTCACCCGGGACTAGCGGGAGTTCAGGGTACGAGCAGTACTTC
CDR3: CASSPGTSGSSGYEQYF
size: NA
D: TRBD2
J: TRBJ2-7
V: TRBV18

DNA: TGCGCCAGCAGTGCCACGACAGGTGCCAAAAACATTCAGTACTTC
CDR3: CASSATTGAKNIQYF
size: once
D: NA
J: TRBJ2-4
V: TRBV10-1

DNA: TGCAGCCCTCGGGACCTCAATCAGCCCCAGCATTTT
CDR3: CSPRDLNQPQHF
size: NA
D: NA
J: TRBJ1-5
V: TRBV20-1

DNA: TGTGCCTGGAGTGCCGCGAGGTACACTGAAGCTTTCTTT
CDR3: CAWSAARYTEAFF
size: NA
D: NA
J: TRBJ1-1
V: TRBV30

DNA: TGTGCCAGCAGCTACCGGGACAGGGTTTTGAACACTGAAGCTTTCTTT
CDR3: CASSYRDRVLNTEAFF
size: once
D: TRBD1
J: TRBJ1-1
V: TRBV5-6

DNA: TGTGCCAGCAGCCGACCGGGACTAGCGGGACGGGAGCAGTTCTTC
CDR3: CASSRPGLAGREQFF
size: once
D: TRBD2
J: TRBJ2-1
V: TRBV5-6

DNA: TGTGCCAGCAGTTCGGGCAATCAGCCCCAGCATTTT
CDR3: CASSSGNQPQHF
size: NA
D: NA
J: TRBJ1-5
V: TRBV28

DNA: TGTGCCAGCAGCTTCTGGGGACTAGCGGGCAGCTACGAGCAGTACTTC
CDR3: CASSFWGLAGSYEQYF
size: NA
D: TRBD2
J: TRBJ2-7
V: TRBV7-8

DNA: TGTGCCAGCAGCTTAGAGGATATGGCGACCCAGTACTTC
CDR3: CASSLEDMATQYF
size: NA
D: NA
J: TRBJ2-5
V: TRBV7-6